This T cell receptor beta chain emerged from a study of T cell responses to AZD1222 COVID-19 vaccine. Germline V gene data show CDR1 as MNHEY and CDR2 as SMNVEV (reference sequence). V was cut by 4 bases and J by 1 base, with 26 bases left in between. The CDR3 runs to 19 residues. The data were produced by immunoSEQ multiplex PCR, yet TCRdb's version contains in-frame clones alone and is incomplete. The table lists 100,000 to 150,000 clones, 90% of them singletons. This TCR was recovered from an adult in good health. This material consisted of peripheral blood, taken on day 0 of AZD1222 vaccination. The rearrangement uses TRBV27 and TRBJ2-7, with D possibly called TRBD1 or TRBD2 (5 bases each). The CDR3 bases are TGTGCCAGCAGTTCCATTCCGGGGTCAGGGTCCCTTAGTTCCTACGAGCAGTACTTC. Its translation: CASSSIPGSGSLSSYEQYF.